The sequence of this T cell receptor (beta chain) was determined in a study of T-cell memory formation after mild COVID-19. This clonotype was seen ten or more times. Its antigen is still unknown. CDR1 and CDR2 (germline): SGHTA, FQGTGA. The CDR3 consists of 16 residues. V gave up 4 bases and J gave up 0 bases, with 10 bases separating them. The study, taken as a whole, reports: The finding that pre-infection memory included some responding clones suggested that cross-reactive memory joined. Largely, contracting CD4+ clones fell within CM and EM, and contracting CD8+ clones within EMRA. A balance of CD4 and CD8 characterized clones contracting day 15 to 85, whereas later expanders leaned CD4+.

Constant-segment primers and 5'RACE yielded cDNA libraries for TCR alpha and TCR beta, each carrying sample barcodes and UMIs. TCRdb analysed the 5' RACE reads with MiXCR anew, one entry per CDR3 protein. The sample holds around 300,000 distinct CDR3 sequences, 10% to 15% seen once. The chain links TRBV7-3 to TRBJ2-6, with unresolved D. Sample: PBMCs or a T cell subset sorted from them (not recorded which). The receptor's source is a man aged 18 to 30 who had mild COVID-19 (a few samples of this study predate the infection). Cell type and time point are not known. DNA for the CDR3: TGTGCCAGCAGCTCAGGACGGGCCTCTGGGGCCAACGTCCTGACTTTC. Translation gives CASSSGRASGANVLTF.